The 32 T cell receptor beta chains reported below all come from one sample, sequenced in a study of PD-1 blockade in classical Hodgkin lymphoma. The time point denotes: cycle 4 day 1 (C4D1), after 6 weeks of nivolumab. In every patient, relapse followed autologous stem cell transplantation, while exposure to brentuximab vedotin differed. Some clones are missing from TCRdb's copy, which holds only in-frame ones; the method was immunoSEQ multiplex PCR. The sample records about 64,000 clones, about 89% being singletons. The sequences come from peripheral blood mononuclear cells (PBMCs), collected before the fourth cycle of nivolumab. All receptors come from a human donor with classical Hodgkin lymphoma.

V and J are TRBV6-5 and TRBJ1-2, with TRBD1 identical over 7 bases. The germline V gene encodes CDR1 MNHEY and CDR2 SVGAGI. Trimming took 5 bases from V and 1 from J; bases not matched to a gene: 4. The CDR3 runs to 14 residues. The CDR3 loop reads CASSPGQINYGYTF. The CDR3 coding sequence is TGTGCCAGCAGTCCGGGACAGATTAACTATGGCTACACCTTC.

The chain has TRBV11-2 and TRBJ2-7; possible D gene TRBD1, 6 bases. Trimming shortened V by 1 base and J by 2 bases, and 12 bases separated the two germline ends. Germline CDR1 and CDR2: SGHAT and FQNNGV. This CDR3 comprises 15 residues. CDR3 sequence reads: CASSLVSDSPYEQYF. The DNA for the CDR3 is TGTGCCAGCAGCTTAGTGTCGGACAGCCCCTACGAGCAGTACTTC.

J is TRBJ2-1 and V is TRBV29-1, with D perhaps matching TRBD1 or TRBD2 (6 bases each). The V end lost 4 bases, the J end lost 8 bases, and 15 bases lay between the germline ends. The CDR3 spans 13 residues. The germline V gene has CDR1 SQVTM and CDR2 ANQGSEA. CDR3 in DNA: TGCAGCGTTGTGTCGGGGGCCGGGGATGAGCAGTTCTTC. It encodes CSVVSGAGDEQFF.

The V call is TRBV5-1, the J call TRBJ2-3; D unresolved. V lost 4 bases and J lost 2, with 5 bases in between. From germline, CDR1 is SGHRS and CDR2 YFSETQ. This CDR3 comprises 12 residues. The CDR3 DNA reads as TGCGCCAGCAGCCAAACCACAGATACGCAGTATTTT. Translation gives CASSQTTDTQYF.

The rearrangement joins TRBV5-4 to TRBJ2-7; D remains unclear. The CDR3 consists of 15 residues. Germline CDR1 reads SGHNT; CDR2 reads YYREEE (reference sequence). The V end was cut by 1 base, the J end by 2 bases, with 13 bases between. The DNA for the CDR3 is TGTGCCAGCAGCTTGTTTGGGGAAAGGACCTACGAGCAGTACTTC. Residues: CASSLFGERTYEQYF.

The chain has TRBV4-1 and TRBJ1-1; D call uncertain. CDR1 is MGHRA and CDR2 is YSYEKL in the germline V gene. This CDR3 has 12 amino acids. V was trimmed by 3 bases and J by 8 bases, leaving 10 bases between them. CDR3 in DNA: TGCGCCAGCAGCCACGCTCGGACGGAAGCTTTCTTT. Translated, it gives CASSHARTEAFF.

This clone was detected only once. The V and J genes are TRBV6-1 and TRBJ1-2; 9 bases agree with TRBD1. The CDR3 runs 15 residues. Germline CDR1 MNHNS, CDR2 SASEGT. The junction had 15 bases not matched to a gene; V was cut back by 6 bases and J by 10 bases. The CDR3 loop reads CASSARNYRGRDYTF. Here the CDR3 DNA reads TGTGCCAGCAGCGCCCGAAATTACAGGGGGCGCGACTACACCTTC.

This clone was observed a single time. The chain uses TRBV10-1 and TRBJ2-5; 9 nucleotides align to TRBD1. The CDR3 consists of 19 residues. Germline values: CDR1 WNHNN, CDR2 SYGVQD (reference sequence). V gave up 0 bases and J gave up 2 bases; unmatched junction bases: 13. CDR3 amino acids: CASSESMDRDRGFQETQYF. The CDR3 DNA reads as TGCGCCAGCAGTGAGTCAATGGATAGAGACAGGGGGTTTCAAGAGACCCAGTACTTC.

Comment on this clone: The junction departs from germline at one end; a sequencing error may be responsible. The chain uses TRBV7-7 and TRBJ2-5, with D tentatively TRBD1 (6 bases). CDR1 is SSHAT, CDR2 FNYEAQ, per germline (reference sequence). CDR3 length: 14 residues. The CDR3 DNA reads TGTGCTAGCAGCTACGGACAGAGACAAGAGACCCAGTACTTC. It is translated as CASSYGQRQETQYF.

The chain combines TRBV5-6 with TRBJ2-7, with D perhaps assigned TRBD1 or TRBD2 (5 bases each). The CDR3 is 13 residues long. V dropped 7 bases and J dropped 0 bases, with 11 bases sitting between them. CDR1 SGHDT and CDR2 YYEEEE come from the germline V gene. CDR3 nucleotide sequence: TGTGCCAGCGGGACGTTAAGCTCCTACGAGCAGTACTTC. As protein: CASGTLSSYEQYF.

V and J are TRBV6-1 and TRBJ1-5, with 7 bases that match TRBD1. CDR1 MNHNS and CDR2 SASEGT come from the germline V gene. The CDR3 spans 15 residues. The trim removed 11 bases at V and 5 bases at J, leaving 15 bases unmatched. CDR3: CAGSTGTNPHQPQHF. Here the CDR3 DNA reads TGTGCCGGTTCGACAGGGACAAACCCCCATCAGCCCCAGCATTTT.

The chain links TRBV9 to TRBJ2-1, with 7 positions matching TRBD1. Germline CDR1 SGDLS, CDR2 YYNGEE. CDR3 length: 16 residues. The V gene end was trimmed by 0 bases and the J gene end by 8 bases; junction bases not matched to a gene: 11. The CDR3 spells CASSVGRGGDEYEQFF. The CDR3, as DNA: TGTGCCAGCAGCGTAGGGCGAGGGGGCGATGAGTATGAGCAGTTCTTC.

J is TRBJ2-7 and V is TRBV5-1, with no clear D. Between the trimmed V and J ends, which lost 0 bases and 0 bases, there was a span of 7 bases. In germline, CDR1 is SGHRS, CDR2 YFSETQ. This CDR3 spans 14 amino acids. CDR3 nucleotide sequence: TGCGCCAGCAGCTTGGGCGCCCCCTCCTACGAGCAGTACTTC. Protein: CASSLGAPSYEQYF.

The genes are TRBV7-9 and TRBJ2-2; TRBD2 agrees at 9 bases. In germline, CDR1 is SEHNR, CDR2 FQNEAQ (reference sequence). V trimming: 7 bases; J trimming: 2 bases; junction bases outside the gene matches: 5. This CDR3 is 15 amino acids long. This CDR3 is CASTLSGGNTGELFF. The CDR3 nucleotides are TGTGCCAGCACCCTTAGCGGGGGAAACACCGGGGAGCTGTTTTTT. Complete variable domain (other parts from reference TRBV7-9 and TRBJ2-2): DTGVSQNPRHKITKRGQNVTFRCDPISEHNRLYWYRQTLGQGPEFLTYFQNEAQLEKSRLLSDRFSAERPKGSFSTLEIQRTEQGDSAMYLCASTLSGGNTGELFFGEGSRLTVL.

The chain recombines TRBV14 with TRBJ2-4; D perhaps matches TRBD1 (5 bases). Germline CDR1 reads SGHDN; CDR2 reads FVKESK. The CDR3 spans 20 residues. V was clipped by 0 bases and J by 0 bases, with 21 bases between them. CDR3 protein: CASSQESIDSRLLAKNIQYF. The CDR3, as DNA: TGTGCCAGCAGCCAAGAATCCATCGACAGCCGCCTTCTAGCCAAAAACATTCAGTACTTC.

The V call is TRBV5-1, the J call TRBJ1-5; D uncertain. Looked up from germline, CDR1 is SGHRS and CDR2 is YFSETQ. This CDR3 is built from 11 residues. Trimming took off 7 bases at V and 7 bases at J, with 9 bases between the two ends. In nucleotides, the CDR3 is TGCGCCAGCCCGGAGTCGCAGCCCCAGCATTTT. It specifies CASPESQPQHF. Full variable domain (remainder filled in from reference TRBV5-1 and TRBJ1-5): KAGVTQTPRYLIKTRGQQVTLSCSPISGHRSVSWYQQTPGQGLQFLFEYFSETQRNKGNFPGRFSGRQFSNSRSEMNVSTLELGDSALYLCASPESQPQHFGDGTRLSIL.

The V and J genes are TRBV28 and TRBJ1-3; D gene uncertain. Trimming pared 6 bases from V and 9 bases from J, leaving 9 bases between. Germline values: CDR1 MDHEN, CDR2 SYDVKM. The CDR3 totals 11 residues. Here the CDR3 reads CASSSLGTIYF. In nucleotides, the CDR3 is TGTGCCAGCAGCTCCCTTGGCACCATATATTTT.

This clone was picked up one time. The chain carries TRBV5-1 and TRBJ2-1; D assignment may be TRBD1 or TRBD2 (6 bases each). Trimming took off 3 bases at V and 12 bases at J, with 16 bases between the two ends. CDR1 is SGHRS, CDR2 YFSETQ, per germline. The CDR3 sequence is 13 residues long. CDR3 region: CASSSDPRGRQFF. In DNA form, the CDR3 reads TGCGCCAGCAGCTCTGACCCCCGGGGGCGGCAGTTCTTC.

The chain couples TRBV29-1 to TRBJ2-7; D is unclear. The V gene lost 3 bases and the J gene lost 2 bases, with 8 bases spanning the gap. Germline loops: CDR1 SQVTM, CDR2 ANQGSEA. CDR3 length: 12 residues. The CDR3 coding sequence is TGCAGCGTTGAGTTAGGAACCTACGAGCAGTACTTC. Amino acid sequence: CSVELGTYEQYF.

The chain employs TRBV7-6 and TRBJ1-6; 9 bases match TRBD1. CDR3 size: 16 residues. The germline gives CDR1 SGHVS, CDR2 FNYEAQ. J was trimmed by 6 bases and V by 5 bases; bases with no gene match: 8. Here the CDR3 DNA reads TGTGCCAGCAGCGCATTAGGGACAGGGCCTAATTCACCCCTCCACTTT. Translating gives CASSALGTGPNSPLHF.

This chain links TRBV18 with TRBJ1-4; 8 bases map to TRBD1. Trimming removed 5 bases from V and 8 bases from J; junction bases left unmatched: 10. Per germline, CDR1 KGHSH and CDR2 LQKENI. This CDR3 is built from 15 residues. The CDR3 here is CASSYSPDRDEKLFF. The CDR3 region has the DNA TGTGCCAGCTCATACTCTCCGGACAGGGACGAAAAACTGTTTTTT.

V gene TRBV7-9 combines with J gene TRBJ2-5; 9 bases map to TRBD2. V was clipped by 5 bases and J by 5 bases; unmatched bases: 6. The CDR3 totals 14 residues. Germline loops: CDR1 SEHNR, CDR2 FQNEAQ (reference sequence). DNA of the CDR3: TGTGCCAGCAGCGGGGGACTAGCCGAGGAGACCCAGTACTTC. Protein product: CASSGGLAEETQYF.

The rearrangement links TRBV19 to TRBJ2-5; the D is unclear. Germline CDR1 is LNHDA and CDR2 is SQIVND (reference sequence). The ends were cut back, 2 bases at V and 5 bases at J, with 15 bases in the middle. The CDR3 is 15 amino acids. CDR3 bases: TGTGCCAGTAGTATACCCTCCGGGCATAGCGAGACCCAGTACTTC. The encoded protein is CASSIPSGHSETQYF.

V gene TRBV19 combines with J gene TRBJ1-1; 7 bases align to TRBD1. CDR3 length: 14 residues. Trimming cost V 6 bases and J 0 bases; bases outside gene matches: 4. Germline V gene lookup returns CDR1 LNHDA and CDR2 SQIVND (reference sequence). CDR3 sequence reads: CASRTGAMNTEAFF. The CDR3 DNA sequence: TGTGCCAGTAGAACAGGGGCCATGAACACTGAAGCTTTCTTT.

This chain joins TRBV6-1 and TRBJ1-5, with D unclear. Trimming cost V 2 bases and J 1 base, with 12 bases left between them. This CDR3 has 16 residues. In germline, CDR1 is MNHNS, CDR2 SASEGT. The CDR3 DNA sequence: TGTGCCAGCAGTGAACCTCTACGGGGAAGCAATCAGCCCCAGCATTTT. As protein: CASSEPLRGSNQPQHF.

The V call is TRBV7-9, the J call TRBJ2-1, with TRBD2 matching 11 bases. The CDR3 covers 14 residues. Germline loops: CDR1 SEHNR, CDR2 FQNEAQ (reference sequence). V lost 5 bases and J lost 8; bases outside the gene matches: 5. The DNA of the CDR3 is TGTGCCAGCAGCATAATAGCGGGGGGGCATGAGCAGTTCTTC. It encodes CASSIIAGGHEQFF.

The gene calls are TRBV28 and TRBJ1-5; D unresolved. Germline CDR1 MDHEN, CDR2 SYDVKM. With 1 base removed from V and 3 bases from J, the gap between germline ends came to 10 bases. The CDR3 covers 15 residues. CDR3 nucleotides: TGTGCCAGCAGTTTATCACTAGGAGACAATCAGCCCCAGCATTTT. Translation: CASSLSLGDNQPQHF.

V gene TRBV27 combines with J gene TRBJ2-2; 9 bases are shared with TRBD2. Per germline, CDR1 MNHEY and CDR2 SMNVEV (reference sequence). Germline trimming cut 3 bases from V and 0 bases from J; bases unmatched to any gene: 2. This CDR3 region has 16 residues. In DNA, the CDR3 is TGTGCCAGCAGTTTCAGCGGGGGGCCGAACACCGGGGAGCTGTTTTTT. It yields the protein CASSFSGGPNTGELFF.

The CDR3 here is CASSEAKGWGYEQYF. Written as DNA, the CDR3 is TGTGCCAGCAGTGAAGCAAAGGGGTGGGGTTACGAGCAGTACTTC. The chain carries TRBV6-1 and TRBJ2-7; the D gene is possibly TRBD1 (5 bases). This CDR3 is built from 15 residues. Per the germline V gene, CDR1 is MNHNS and CDR2 is SASEGT. V was trimmed by 0 bases and J by 4 bases, leaving 13 bases between them.

V gene TRBV15 combines with J gene TRBJ1-5; 8 nucleotides align to TRBD1. The length of the CDR3 is 15 residues. Germline-derived CDR1 and CDR2 are LNHNV and YYDKDF (reference sequence). V dropped 0 bases and J dropped 6; count of bases not matched to a gene: 4. CDR3 in DNA: TGTGCCACCAGCAGAGACAGGGGGCTGCTTCAGCCCCAGCATTTT. This translates into CATSRDRGLLQPQHF.

The sample holds a few counts of this clone. V is TRBV12-5 and J is TRBJ1-3, with a weak D call TRBD1 (5 bases). V dropped 7 bases and J dropped 2 bases, with 15 bases sitting between them. The CDR3 has 15 residues. Germline CDR1 is LGHNT and CDR2 is FRNRAP. The CDR3 nucleotides read TGTGCTAGTGCCCCGGGGGGGACGGCTGGAAACACCATATATTTT. Translation: CASAPGGTAGNTIYF.

The CDR3 is CASSPIGQGARAGELFF. In DNA form, the CDR3 reads TGTGCCAGCTCACCCATTGGACAGGGGGCGCGAGCCGGGGAGCTGTTTTTT. The rearrangement uses TRBV18 and TRBJ2-2; TRBD1 matches at 11 bases. V lost 3 bases and J lost 6; bases outside the gene matches: 9. Germline V gives CDR1 KGHSH, CDR2 LQKENI. The CDR3 contains 17 residues. The full variable domain, rest sourced from reference TRBV18 and TRBJ2-2, is NAGVMQNPRHLVRRRGQEARLRCSPMKGHSHVYWYRQLPEEGLKFMVYLQKENIIDESGMPKERFSAEFPKEGPSILRIQQVVRGDSAAYFCASSPIGQGARAGELFFGEGSRLTVL.